What follows are 7 T cell receptor beta chains derived from one specimen sequenced in a study of beta chain features in type 1 diabetes. Overall study findings and caveats: Type 1 diabetes patients had moderately but significantly shorter TCRB CDR3s in all four CD4+ subsets.

What these receptors recognize is not known. Investigators reverse transcribed all isolated RNA, so they sequenced expressed TCRB transcripts. Clones were sequenced by immunoSEQ multiplex PCR, and TCRdb holds only the in-frame ones, with some missing. The sample lists nearly 350,000 clones, roughly 9% seen once, with about 1% in the top ten. The source material was central memory CD4+ T cells from blood. These receptor sequences come from a man aged 30-40 years with type 1 diabetes.

This chain connects TRBV5-1 to TRBJ2-3, with 11 nucleotides matching TRBD2. V lost 0 bases and J lost 2; bases outside the gene matches: 5. Looked up from germline, CDR1 is SGHRS and CDR2 is YFSETQ. The CDR3 is 17 amino acids. Here the CDR3 reads CASSLAASGGLTDTQYF. In nucleotides, the CDR3 is TGCGCCAGCAGCTTGGCGGCTAGCGGGGGGCTCACAGATACGCAGTATTTT.

There are a few counts of this clone. This rearrangement joins TRBV4-3 to TRBJ2-3, with D tentatively TRBD2 (5 bases). Germline CDR1 and CDR2: LGHNA and YSLEER. V was pared by 3 bases and J by 0 bases, with 10 bases between. This CDR3 spans 15 amino acids. The CDR3 loop is CASSQSTGSTDTQYF. The DNA for the CDR3 is TGCGCCAGCAGCCAGTCAACGGGGAGCACAGATACGCAGTATTTT.

In its sample, this clone was seen a few times. The gene calls are TRBV7-2 and TRBJ2-3, with D hard to call. Germline V lookup: CDR1 SGHTA, CDR2 FQGNSA. The CDR3 is 16 amino acids. Trimming took off 5 bases at V and 2 bases at J, with 17 bases between the two ends. The CDR3 here is CASSPSGVSHTDTQYF. The CDR3 bases are TGTGCCAGCAGCCCCAGTGGGGTCAGTCACACAGATACGCAGTATTTT.

Only a few counts were recorded for this clone. This chain joins TRBV10-3 and TRBJ2-1; D is possibly TRBD2 (6 bases). The V gene's germline CDR1 is ENHRY and CDR2 SYGVKD. This CDR3 comprises 15 residues. The V end lost 3 bases, the J end lost 5 bases, and 14 bases lay between the germline ends. CDR3 protein: CAISEGLARDNEQFF. The CDR3 DNA sequence: TGTGCCATCAGTGAAGGGCTAGCGCGTGACAATGAGCAGTTCTTC.

This clone has more than one count but fewer than ten. The chain carries TRBV7-2 and TRBJ2-6; no firm D call. The CDR3 is 14 residues long. V was cut by 1 base and J by 4 bases, with 5 bases left in between. Germline loops: CDR1 SGHTA, CDR2 FQGNSA. CDR3 amino acids: CASSLEGGANVLTF. In DNA form, the CDR3 reads TGTGCCAGCAGCTTAGAAGGAGGGGCCAACGTCCTGACTTTC.

This clone was seen a handful of times. J is TRBJ2-3 and V is TRBV25-1; 10 bases line up with TRBD1. The CDR3 covers 16 residues. CDR1 MGHDK and CDR2 SYGVNS come from the germline V gene. The V and J ends lost 3 bases and 4 bases, in that order; junction bases with no gene match: 7. In DNA form, the CDR3 reads TGTGCCAGCAGTGAGCCCGGGACAGGGGCGGCAGATACGCAGTATTTT. Translated: CASSEPGTGAADTQYF. The entire variable domain, with the rest obtained from reference TRBV25-1 and TRBJ2-3, is as follows: EADIYQTPRYLVIGTGKKITLECSQTMGHDKMYWYQQDPGMELHLIHYSYGVNSTEKGDLSSESTVSRIRTEHFPLTLESARPSHTSQYLCASSEPGTGAADTQYFGPGTRLTVL.

In this sample, this clone turned up a few times. This chain links TRBV11-3 with TRBJ2-5; 11 nucleotides align to TRBD1. This CDR3 region has 15 residues. The ends lost 5 bases at V and 5 bases at J; junction bases unmatched: 7. The germline CDR1 and CDR2 sequences are SGHNT and YENEEA. The CDR3 spells CASSPGTGGAETQYF. CDR3 DNA sequence: TGTGCCAGCAGCCCCGGGACAGGGGGAGCGGAGACCCAGTACTTC.